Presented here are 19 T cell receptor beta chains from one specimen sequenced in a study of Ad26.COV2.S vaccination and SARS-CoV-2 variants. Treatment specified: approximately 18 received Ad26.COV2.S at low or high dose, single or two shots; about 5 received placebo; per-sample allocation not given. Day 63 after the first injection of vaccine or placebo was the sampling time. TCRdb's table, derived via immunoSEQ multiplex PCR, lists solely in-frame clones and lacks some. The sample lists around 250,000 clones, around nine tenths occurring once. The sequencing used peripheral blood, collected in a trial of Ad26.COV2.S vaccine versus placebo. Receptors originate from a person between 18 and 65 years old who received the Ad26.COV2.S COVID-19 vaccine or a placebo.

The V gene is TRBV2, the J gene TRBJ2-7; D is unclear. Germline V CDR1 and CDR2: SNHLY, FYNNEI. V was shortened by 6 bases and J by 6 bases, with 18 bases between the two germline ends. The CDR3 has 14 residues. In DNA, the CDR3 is TGTGCCAGCAGCCGGTCCGCGAATCCGTCCGAGCAGTACTTC. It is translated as CASSRSANPSEQYF.

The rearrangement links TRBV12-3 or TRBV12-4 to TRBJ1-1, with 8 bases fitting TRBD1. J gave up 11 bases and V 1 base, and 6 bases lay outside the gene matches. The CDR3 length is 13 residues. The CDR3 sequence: CASSLGYRGDAFF. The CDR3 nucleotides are TGTGCCAGCAGTTTAGGGTACAGGGGGGACGCTTTCTTT.

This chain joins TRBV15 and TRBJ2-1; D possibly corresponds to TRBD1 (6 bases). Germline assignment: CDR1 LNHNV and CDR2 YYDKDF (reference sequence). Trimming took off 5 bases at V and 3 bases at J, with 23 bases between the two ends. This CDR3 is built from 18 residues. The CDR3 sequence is CATSADSVDRNFYNEQFF. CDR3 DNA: TGTGCCACCAGCGCCGATTCCGTTGACAGGAACTTCTACAATGAGCAGTTCTTC. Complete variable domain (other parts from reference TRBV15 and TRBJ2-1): DAMVIQNPRYQVTQFGKPVTLSCSQTLNHNVMYWYQQKSSQAPKLLFHYYDKDFNNEADTPDNFQSRRPNTSFCFLDIRSPGLGDTAMYLCATSADSVDRNFYNEQFFGPGTRLTVL.

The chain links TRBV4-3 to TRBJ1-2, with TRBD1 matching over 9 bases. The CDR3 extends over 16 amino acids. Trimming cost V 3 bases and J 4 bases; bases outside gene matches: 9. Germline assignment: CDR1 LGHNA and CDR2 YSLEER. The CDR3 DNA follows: TGCGCCAGCAGCCACTCGGCAGGGACAGGGCGCTATGGCTACACCTTC. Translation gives CASSHSAGTGRYGYTF.

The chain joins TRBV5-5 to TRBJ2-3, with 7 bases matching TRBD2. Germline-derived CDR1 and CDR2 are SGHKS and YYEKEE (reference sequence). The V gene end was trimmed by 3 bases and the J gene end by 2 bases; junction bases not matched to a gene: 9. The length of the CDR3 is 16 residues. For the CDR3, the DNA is TGTGCCAGCAGCTCCTGGACTAGGTCTTTCACAGATACGCAGTATTTT. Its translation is CASSSWTRSFTDTQYF.

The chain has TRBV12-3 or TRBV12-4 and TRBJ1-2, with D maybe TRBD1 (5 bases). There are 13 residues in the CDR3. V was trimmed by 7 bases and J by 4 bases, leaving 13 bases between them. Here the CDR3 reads CASIRAGGYGYTF. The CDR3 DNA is TGTGCCAGCATCCGGGCCGGGGGCTATGGCTACACCTTC.

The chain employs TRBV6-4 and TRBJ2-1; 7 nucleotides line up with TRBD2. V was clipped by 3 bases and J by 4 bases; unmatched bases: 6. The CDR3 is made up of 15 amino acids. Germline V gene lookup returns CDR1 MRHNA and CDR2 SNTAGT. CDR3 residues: CASSEEGAGYNEQFF. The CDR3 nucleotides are TGTGCCAGCAGTGAAGAAGGAGCGGGGTACAATGAGCAGTTCTTC.

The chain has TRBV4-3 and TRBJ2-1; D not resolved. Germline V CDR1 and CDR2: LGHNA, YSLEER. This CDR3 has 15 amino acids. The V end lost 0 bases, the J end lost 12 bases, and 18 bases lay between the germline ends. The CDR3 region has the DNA TGCGCCAGCAGCCAAGATTTTGCTAGTAGGGAATGGCAGTTCTTC. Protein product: CASSQDFASREWQFF.

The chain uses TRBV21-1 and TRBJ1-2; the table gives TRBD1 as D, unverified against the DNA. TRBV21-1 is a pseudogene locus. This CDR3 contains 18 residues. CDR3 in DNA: TGTGCCAGCAGCAAAGGAAGGACAGGGGGCCCCCCTAACTATGGCTACACCTTC. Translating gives CASSKGRTGGPPNYGYTF.

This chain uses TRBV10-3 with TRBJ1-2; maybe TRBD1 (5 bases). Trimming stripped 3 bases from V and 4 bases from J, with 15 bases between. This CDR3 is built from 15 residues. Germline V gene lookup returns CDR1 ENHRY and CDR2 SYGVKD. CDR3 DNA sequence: TGTGCCATCAGTGACCGGGGCCCAGGAGGCTATGGCTACACCTTC. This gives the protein CAISDRGPGGYGYTF.

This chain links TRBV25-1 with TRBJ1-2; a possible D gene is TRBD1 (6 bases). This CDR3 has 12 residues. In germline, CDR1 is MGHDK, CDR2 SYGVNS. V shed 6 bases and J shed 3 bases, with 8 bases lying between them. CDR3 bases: TGTGCCAGCAGGAGGGGGGACTATGGCTACACCTTC. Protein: CASRRGDYGYTF.

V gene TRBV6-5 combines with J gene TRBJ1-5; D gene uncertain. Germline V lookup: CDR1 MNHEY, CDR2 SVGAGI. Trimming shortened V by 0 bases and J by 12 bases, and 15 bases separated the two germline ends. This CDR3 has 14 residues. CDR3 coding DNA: TGTGCCAGCAGTTACTCGGTTAACGGCGAGCACCAGCATTTT. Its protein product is CASSYSVNGEHQHF.

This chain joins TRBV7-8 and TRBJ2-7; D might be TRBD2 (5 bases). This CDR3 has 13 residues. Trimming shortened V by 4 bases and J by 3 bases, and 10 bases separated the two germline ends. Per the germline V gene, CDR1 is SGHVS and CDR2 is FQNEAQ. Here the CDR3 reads CASSSTRVYEQYF. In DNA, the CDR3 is TGTGCCAGCAGCTCCACTAGGGTCTACGAGCAGTACTTC.

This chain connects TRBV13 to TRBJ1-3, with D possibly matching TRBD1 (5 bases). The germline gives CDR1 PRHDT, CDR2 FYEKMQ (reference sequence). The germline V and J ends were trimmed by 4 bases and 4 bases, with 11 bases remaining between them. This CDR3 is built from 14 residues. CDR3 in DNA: TGTGCCAGCAGCTCCGGGACGGGGGGAAACACCATATATTTT. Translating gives CASSSGTGGNTIYF.

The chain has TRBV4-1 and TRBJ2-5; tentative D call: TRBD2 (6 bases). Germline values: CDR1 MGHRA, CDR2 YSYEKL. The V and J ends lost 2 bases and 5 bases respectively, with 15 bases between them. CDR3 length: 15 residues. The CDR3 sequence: CASSQIGTASETQYF. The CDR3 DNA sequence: TGCGCCAGCAGCCAAATAGGGACTGCCAGTGAGACCCAGTACTTC.

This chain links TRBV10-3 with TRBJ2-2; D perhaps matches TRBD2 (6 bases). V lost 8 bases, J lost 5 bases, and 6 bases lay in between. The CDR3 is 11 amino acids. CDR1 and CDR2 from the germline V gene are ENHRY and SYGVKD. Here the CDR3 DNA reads TGTGCCATCGGGAGGACCGGGGAGCTGTTTTTT. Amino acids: CAIGRTGELFF.

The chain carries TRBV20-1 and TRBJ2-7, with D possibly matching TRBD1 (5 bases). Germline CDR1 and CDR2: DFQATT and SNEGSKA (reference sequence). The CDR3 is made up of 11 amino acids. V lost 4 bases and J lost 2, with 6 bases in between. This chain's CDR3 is CSAKTAYEQYF. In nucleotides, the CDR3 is TGCAGTGCTAAGACAGCCTACGAGCAGTACTTC.

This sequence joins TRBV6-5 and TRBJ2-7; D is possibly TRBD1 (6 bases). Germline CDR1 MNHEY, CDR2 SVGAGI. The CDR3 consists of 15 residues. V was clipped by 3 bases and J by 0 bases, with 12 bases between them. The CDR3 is CASSYVQGSSYEQYF. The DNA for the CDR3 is TGTGCCAGCAGTTATGTGCAGGGGAGCTCCTACGAGCAGTACTTC.

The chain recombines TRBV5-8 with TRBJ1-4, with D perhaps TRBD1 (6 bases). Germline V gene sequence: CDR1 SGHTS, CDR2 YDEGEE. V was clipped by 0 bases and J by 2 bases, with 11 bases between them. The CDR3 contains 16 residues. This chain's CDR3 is CASSLEQGLTNEKLFF. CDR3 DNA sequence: TGTGCCAGCAGCTTGGAGCAGGGGCTCACTAATGAAAAACTGTTTTTT.